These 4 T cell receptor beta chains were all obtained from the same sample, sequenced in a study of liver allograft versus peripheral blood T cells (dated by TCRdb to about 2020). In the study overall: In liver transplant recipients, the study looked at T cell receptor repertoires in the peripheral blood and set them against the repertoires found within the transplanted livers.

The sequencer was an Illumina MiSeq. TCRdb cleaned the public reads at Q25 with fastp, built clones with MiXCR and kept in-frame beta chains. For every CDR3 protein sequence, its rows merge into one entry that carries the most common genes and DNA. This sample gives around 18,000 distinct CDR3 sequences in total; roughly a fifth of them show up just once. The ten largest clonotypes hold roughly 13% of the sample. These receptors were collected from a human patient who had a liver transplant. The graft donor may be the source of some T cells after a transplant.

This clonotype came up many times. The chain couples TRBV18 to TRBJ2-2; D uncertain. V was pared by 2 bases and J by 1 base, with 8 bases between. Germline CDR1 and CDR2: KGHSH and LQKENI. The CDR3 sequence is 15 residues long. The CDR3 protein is CASSPRTGNTGELFF. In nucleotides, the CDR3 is TGTGCCAGCTCACCAAGGACGGGGAACACCGGGGAGCTGTTTTTT.

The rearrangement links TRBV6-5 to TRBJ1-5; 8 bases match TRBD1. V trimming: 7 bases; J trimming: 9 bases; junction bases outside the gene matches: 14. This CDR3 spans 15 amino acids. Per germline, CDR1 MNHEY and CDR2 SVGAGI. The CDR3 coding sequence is TGTGCCAGCACCGAGATAGACAGGGGAAGTCGGCCCCAGCATTTT. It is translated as CASTEIDRGSRPQHF.

Here the CDR3 reads CSARDGRSLATNEKLFF. The CDR3 DNA sequence: TGCAGTGCTAGAGATGGGAGGTCCCTAGCAACTAATGAAAAACTGTTTTTT. The V and J genes are TRBV20-1 and TRBJ1-4; D remains ambiguous. Trimming took off 0 bases at V and 0 bases at J, with 14 bases between the two ends. The germline gives CDR1 DFQATT, CDR2 SNEGSKA (reference sequence). The CDR3 extends over 17 amino acids.

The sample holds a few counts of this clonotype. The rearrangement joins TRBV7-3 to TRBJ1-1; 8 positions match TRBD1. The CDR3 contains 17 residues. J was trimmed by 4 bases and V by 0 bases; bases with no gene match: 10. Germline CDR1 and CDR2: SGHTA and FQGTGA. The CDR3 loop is CASSLTPRGRGGTEAFF. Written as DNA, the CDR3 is TGTGCCAGCAGCTTAACCCCCAGGGGGCGCGGCGGCACTGAAGCTTTCTTT.